Below, 29 T cell receptor beta chains from the same sample are listed, as sequenced in a study of OX40 agonist ivuxolimab in advanced cancers. The repertoire was sequenced with immunoSEQ multiplex PCR; TCRdb's copy has only in-frame clones and lacks some. In the table there are 30,000 to 45,000 clones, about 87% of which are singletons. Sequencing used CD4+ or CD8+ T cells sorted from blood, obtained in a trial of the OX40 agonist ivuxolimab. These receptors were collected from an adult with an advanced solid tumor such as melanoma, head and neck, liver or kidney cancer.

The gene calls are TRBV6-5 and TRBJ2-1; D not resolved. V lost 0 bases and J 0 bases, leaving 9 bases between the germline ends. The CDR3 totals 16 residues. The V gene's germline CDR1 is MNHEY and CDR2 SVGAGI. In nucleotides, the CDR3 is TGTGCCAGCAGTTACTCCCAGATGAGCTCCTACAATGAGCAGTTCTTC. Translated, it gives CASSYSQMSSYNEQFF.

This clone appeared once. This sequence joins TRBV7-2 and TRBJ2-3; 7 bases are a match to TRBD2. CDR1 is SGHTA, CDR2 FQGNSA, per germline. J gave up 7 bases and V 5 bases, and 6 bases lay outside the gene matches. This CDR3 is 13 amino acids long. Written as DNA, the CDR3 is TGTGCCAGCAGCAGCGGGGTAGTGAATACGCAGTATTTT. It is translated as CASSSGVVNTQYF.

The chain links TRBV29-1 to TRBJ1-3; D is uncertain. The CDR3 has 16 amino acids. Germline CDR1 is SQVTM and CDR2 is ANQGSEA. V dropped 2 bases and J dropped 0 bases, with 14 bases sitting between them. CDR3 protein: CSVEIYPPISGNTIYF. The CDR3 nucleotides read TGCAGCGTTGAAATCTATCCCCCGATCTCTGGAAACACCATATATTTT.

The chain employs TRBV5-6 and TRBJ1-6, with D maybe TRBD1 (6 bases). CDR3 length equals 14 residues. CDR1 is SGHDT, CDR2 YYEEEE, per germline. The ends were cut back, 3 bases at V and 8 bases at J, with 12 bases in the middle. CDR3 loop: CASSYRAIYSPLHF. In DNA form, the CDR3 reads TGTGCCAGCAGCTACAGGGCGATTTATTCACCCCTCCACTTT.

The chain carries TRBV19 and TRBJ2-1; D gene ambiguous. The CDR3 runs to 15 residues. Per germline, CDR1 LNHDA and CDR2 SQIVND (reference sequence). The V and J ends lost 0 bases and 2 bases respectively, with 8 bases between them. CDR3 amino acids: CASSIDSNPYNEQFF. CDR3 DNA: TGTGCCAGTAGTATAGATTCGAACCCCTACAATGAGCAGTTCTTC.

This chain uses TRBV30 with TRBJ2-1; D gene unclear. Trimming cost V 8 bases and J 9 bases, with 11 bases left between them. The CDR3 extends over 10 amino acids. Germline CDR1 reads GTSNPN; CDR2 reads SVGIG (reference sequence). The CDR3 DNA is TGTGCCGGCGTAGTCGGTGAGCAGTTCTTC. It encodes CAGVVGEQFF.

This sequence joins TRBV10-1 and TRBJ2-3; 10 bases align to TRBD2. J lost 3 bases, V lost 4 bases, and 7 bases had no gene match. Germline V gene sequence: CDR1 WNHNN, CDR2 SYGVQD (reference sequence). This CDR3 is 16 amino acids long. The CDR3 here is CASSAWLAGATDTQYF. DNA for the CDR3: TGCGCCAGCAGTGCCTGGCTAGCGGGAGCAACAGATACGCAGTATTTT.

The V gene is TRBV6-1, the J gene TRBJ2-7; TRBD1 agrees at 10 bases. Germline loops: CDR1 MNHNS, CDR2 SASEGT. The V gene end was trimmed by 3 bases and the J gene end by 3 bases; junction bases not matched to a gene: 5. The CDR3 runs to 15 residues. This chain's CDR3 is CASSDPTGGDYEQYF. The CDR3, as DNA: TGTGCCAGCAGTGACCCGACAGGGGGCGACTACGAGCAGTACTTC.

This clone showed up just a few times. This chain joins TRBV11-2 and TRBJ1-6; the D is unclear. With 4 bases removed from V and 7 bases from J, the gap between germline ends came to 5 bases. The germline CDR1 and CDR2 sequences are SGHAT and FQNNGV. The length of the CDR3 is 12 residues. The CDR3 loop is CASSSDNSPLHF. CDR3 DNA sequence: TGTGCCAGCAGCTCGGACAATTCACCCCTCCACTTT.

V and J are TRBV30 and TRBJ2-5; D not resolved. The length of the CDR3 is 15 residues. Germline CDR1 GTSNPN, CDR2 SVGIG (reference sequence). V gave up 2 bases and J gave up 2 bases, with 15 bases separating them. The CDR3 loop reads CAWSPSALPQETQYF. The DNA of the CDR3 is TGTGCCTGGAGTCCCTCAGCCCTCCCACAAGAGACCCAGTACTTC.

This chain links TRBV4-1 with TRBJ2-3; D unclear. V lost 8 bases to trimming and J lost 1 base, with 16 bases between them. This CDR3 contains 15 residues. CDR1 and CDR2 (germline): MGHRA, YSYEKL. The chain's CDR3 is CASQGIPGGTDTQYF. In DNA, the CDR3 is TGCGCCAGCCAAGGGATCCCGGGCGGCACAGATACGCAGTATTTT.

This clone has more than one count but fewer than ten. This chain connects TRBV7-3 to TRBJ2-7; D possibly corresponds to TRBD1 (6 bases). The V end was cut by 5 bases, the J end by 7 bases, with 18 bases between. Germline V gene sequence: CDR1 SGHTA, CDR2 FQGTGA. This CDR3 has 14 amino acids. The CDR3 coding sequence is TGTGCCAGCAGCCCTTCCCCGACAGGCGGAGAGCAGTACTTC. Protein product: CASSPSPTGGEQYF.

The chain recombines TRBV6-6 with TRBJ1-1; perhaps TRBD1 as D (5 bases). Germline assignment: CDR1 MNHNY and CDR2 SVGAGI (reference sequence). Trimming left V 8 bases short and J 1 base short, with 14 bases between. The CDR3 totals 14 residues. CDR3 sequence (DNA): TGTGCCAGCTCGAATGGGGGGGGGAACACTGAAGCTTTCTTT. It is translated as CASSNGGGNTEAFF.

The chain combines TRBV4-1 with TRBJ2-7; 12 bases agree with TRBD1. Germline V CDR1 and CDR2: MGHRA, YSYEKL. Trimming at V came to 1 base and at J to 6 bases, leaving 4 bases not matched to a gene. CDR3 length equals 15 residues. Here the CDR3 DNA reads TGCGCCAGCAGCCAAGCCGGGACAGGGGGCTTCGAGCAGTACTTC. Its protein product is CASSQAGTGGFEQYF.

The chain couples TRBV7-5 to TRBJ1-3; the tabulated D call, TRBD1, remains unverified against the DNA. TRBV7-5 is a listed pseudogene. This CDR3 region has 14 residues. In DNA form, the CDR3 reads TGTGCCAGAAGCCGCAGGGTAACTGGAAACACCATATATTTT. Encoded protein: CARSRRVTGNTIYF.

The chain links TRBV7-9 to TRBJ1-1, with 7 positions matching TRBD1. Germline CDR1 is SEHNR and CDR2 is FQNEAQ (reference sequence). V lost 4 bases and J lost 6; bases outside the gene matches: 2. The length of the CDR3 is 12 residues. The CDR3 DNA sequence: TGTGCCAGCAGCTCAGGGGGGGCTGAAGCTTTCTTT. Translation: CASSSGGAEAFF.

The CDR3 nucleotides are TGTGCCAGCAGCCGCGGGTTTGGGAGTTACTACGAGCAGTACTTC. As protein: CASSRGFGSYYEQYF. This rearrangement joins TRBV7-8 to TRBJ2-7, with D possibly being TRBD2 (5 bases). The CDR3 loop spans 15 amino acids. Germline CDR1 reads SGHVS; CDR2 reads FQNEAQ. Trimming left V 5 bases short and J 3 bases short, with 17 bases between. The whole variable domain, remainder taken from reference TRBV7-8 and TRBJ2-7, is GAGVSQSPRYKVAKRGQDVALRCDPISGHVSLFWYQQALGQGPEFLTYFQNEAQLDKSGLPSDRFFAERPEGSVSTLKIQRTQQEDSAVYLCASSRGFGSYYEQYFGPGTRLTVT.

The rearrangement links TRBV19 to TRBJ2-3; no reliable D call. V gave up 2 bases and J gave up 5 bases, with 8 bases separating them. Germline CDR1 reads LNHDA; CDR2 reads SQIVND (reference sequence). The CDR3 spans 13 residues. The CDR3 DNA reads TGTGCCAGTAGTATACCTGGAAAAGATACGCAGTATTTT. Translation: CASSIPGKDTQYF.

This clone turned up a few times. V is TRBV2 and J is TRBJ2-4; unclear D gene. Germline V gene sequence: CDR1 SNHLY, CDR2 FYNNEI. This CDR3 is 14 amino acids long. V lost 10 bases to trimming and J lost 6 bases, with 19 bases between them. The CDR3 sequence is CATSQALQPNIQYF. CDR3 sequence (DNA): TGTGCCACCTCCCAGGCCCTCCAACCAAACATTCAGTACTTC.

In this sample, this clone turned up once. The V and J genes are TRBV9 and TRBJ1-2; D gene ambiguous. From germline, CDR1 is SGDLS and CDR2 YYNGEE. Trimming left V 4 bases short and J 5 bases short, with 15 bases between. This CDR3 spans 14 amino acids. DNA of the CDR3: TGTGCCAGCAGCACCGAGGGCCCGATTTATGGCTACACCTTC. Its protein is CASSTEGPIYGYTF.

The chain links TRBV14 to TRBJ2-5; 7 nucleotides align to TRBD1. The CDR3 loop spans 15 amino acids. The germline V gene encodes CDR1 SGHDN and CDR2 FVKESK. V lost 0 bases, J lost 5 bases, and 6 bases stayed unmatched. This chain's CDR3 is CASSQDSGGGETQYF. For the CDR3, the DNA is TGTGCCAGCAGCCAAGATTCAGGGGGTGGTGAGACCCAGTACTTC. The complete variable domain, with remaining parts taken from reference TRBV14 and TRBJ2-5, reads EAGVTQFPSHSVIEKGQTVTLRCDPISGHDNLYWYRRVMGKEIKFLLHFVKESKQDESGMPNNRFLAERTGGTYSTLKVQPAELEDSGVYFCASSQDSGGGETQYFGPGTRLLVL.

This chain joins TRBV28 and TRBJ2-7; D ambiguous. Germline V gene sequence: CDR1 MDHEN, CDR2 SYDVKM. The CDR3 covers 13 residues. The germline V and J ends were trimmed by 7 bases and 0 bases, with 10 bases remaining between them. CDR3 sequence (DNA): TGTGCCAGCATTCGGTCAGACTCCTACGAGCAGTACTTC. Translation: CASIRSDSYEQYF.

The chain links TRBV19 to TRBJ1-2; 10 bases agree with TRBD1. Germline lookup yields CDR1 LNHDA and CDR2 SQIVND (reference sequence). The CDR3 consists of 13 residues. After removal of 4 bases from V and 8 bases from J, the junction contained 4 bases not matched to a gene. The CDR3 DNA reads as TGTGCCAGTAGTACAGGGACAGGGGACGGCTACACCTTC. Its protein product is CASSTGTGDGYTF. Supplemented by reference TRBV19 and TRBJ1-2, the full variable domain reads DGGITQSPKYLFRKEGQNVTLSCEQNLNHDAMYWYRQDPGQGLRLIYYSQIVNDFQKGDIAEGYSVSREKKESFPLTVTSAQKNPTAFYLCASSTGTGDGYTFGSGTRLTVV.

This clone was seen a handful of times. The chain recombines TRBV6-6 with TRBJ1-2; 7 bases are shared with TRBD1. The CDR3 covers 16 residues. Germline V CDR1 and CDR2: MNHNY, SVGAGI (reference sequence). Unmatched junction bases numbered 11, after V lost 5 bases and J lost 2 bases. The CDR3 sequence: CASSPGPDRPNYGYTF. For the CDR3, the DNA is TGTGCCAGCAGTCCCGGGCCGGACAGGCCCAACTATGGCTACACCTTC.

This clone was counted once. V and J are TRBV2 and TRBJ2-7; D is unresolved. Trimming took 2 bases from V and 4 from J, leaving 12 bases between them. There are 14 residues in the CDR3. Germline CDR1 SNHLY, CDR2 FYNNEI. The CDR3 bases are TGTGCCAGCAGTGAACCCCTCTCAGGTTACGAGCAGTACTTC. Protein: CASSEPLSGYEQYF.

V gene TRBV30 combines with J gene TRBJ2-1, with D unclear. Between the trimmed V and J ends, which lost 1 base and 7 bases, there was a span of 2 bases. CDR3 size: 10 residues. Germline CDR1 reads GTSNPN; CDR2 reads SVGIG (reference sequence). CDR3 region: CAWSENEQFF. In DNA form, the CDR3 reads TGTGCCTGGAGTGAAAATGAGCAGTTCTTC.

As concerns this clone: Other DNA sequences in this specimen translate into the identical CDR3. V gene TRBV7-9 combines with J gene TRBJ2-7; a possible D gene is TRBD2 (5 bases). V was pared by 6 bases and J by 2 bases, with 8 bases between. CDR3 length equals 12 residues. Germline V lookup: CDR1 SEHNR, CDR2 FQNEAQ (reference sequence). CDR3 sequence (DNA): TGTGCCAGCAGTCGGGGAGCCTACGAGCAGTACTTC. Protein sequence: CASSRGAYEQYF.

The chain recombines TRBV28 with TRBJ2-1, with TRBD2 matching 13 bases. The CDR3 runs to 15 residues. Looked up from germline, CDR1 is MDHEN and CDR2 is SYDVKM. V shed 4 bases, J shed 8 bases, and the junction held 5 bases outside the gene matches. The CDR3 nucleotides are TGTGCCAGCAGTTCGCCGGGACTAGCGGGACATGAGCAGTTCTTC. As protein: CASSSPGLAGHEQFF.

The V call is TRBV29-1, the J call TRBJ2-7, with TRBD1 identical over 11 bases. This CDR3 spans 13 amino acids. Germline values: CDR1 SQVTM, CDR2 ANQGSEA. J gave up 4 bases and V 7 bases, and 6 bases lay outside the gene matches. Here the CDR3 DNA reads TGCAGCGCTAAGGGACAGGGGGATTACGAGCAGTACTTC. Translation gives CSAKGQGDYEQYF.